One and the same sample provided the 18 T cell receptor beta chains below, sequenced in a study of cytomegalovirus exposure and HLA in healthy donors. The method was immunoSEQ multiplex PCR; TCRdb's version includes in-frame clones alone and lacks a portion of them. The sample contains some 290,000 clones, around 90% of which appear only once. The sample taken for sequencing was PBMCs. Receptors were obtained from a man younger than 45 in good health and CMV-seronegative.

The V gene is TRBV9, the J gene TRBJ1-1, with D possibly being TRBD1 (5 bases). This CDR3 spans 15 amino acids. The germline V and J ends were trimmed by 0 bases and 5 bases, with 14 bases remaining between them. The V gene's germline CDR1 is SGDLS and CDR2 YYNGEE. As DNA, the CDR3 is TGTGCCAGCAGCGTAGAGGCAGGGCGGGGGACTGAAGCTTTCTTT. It translates to CASSVEAGRGTEAFF.

This chain links TRBV9 with TRBJ1-1, with a tentative D call TRBD1 (5 bases). The CDR3 has 10 residues. The germline V and J ends were trimmed by 4 bases and 8 bases, with 6 bases remaining between them. CDR1 is SGDLS, CDR2 YYNGEE, per germline. The CDR3 protein is CASSRGEAFF. The DNA for the CDR3 is TGTGCCAGCAGCCGGGGGGAAGCTTTCTTT.

The V and J genes are TRBV4-1 and TRBJ1-1, with a weak D call TRBD1 (5 bases). This CDR3 contains 15 residues. The V gene's germline CDR1 is MGHRA and CDR2 YSYEKL. Trimming stripped 6 bases from V and 1 base from J, with 15 bases between. CDR3 in amino acids: CASRLLGGANTEAFF. The CDR3 nucleotides are TGCGCCAGCAGACTTCTGGGAGGGGCGAACACTGAAGCTTTCTTT.

This sequence joins TRBV11-2 and TRBJ2-7; 7 bases are a match to TRBD1. The CDR3 spans 13 residues. With 4 bases clipped from V and 3 bases from J, the junction kept 3 bases outside the gene matches. The germline CDR1 and CDR2 sequences are SGHAT and FQNNGV. The CDR3 region has the DNA TGTGCCAGCAGCTCGGGACAGAACTACGAGCAGTACTTC. Translating gives CASSSGQNYEQYF.

CDR3 DNA: TGTGCCTCAGGGGGAGCCGGGTCCTACAATGAGCAGTTCTTC. Its protein product is CASGGAGSYNEQFF. V is TRBV7-2 and J is TRBJ2-1; 7 nucleotides align to TRBD1. CDR3 size: 14 residues. Trimming removed 11 bases from V and 1 base from J; junction bases left unmatched: 8. Germline loops: CDR1 SGHTA, CDR2 FQGNSA.

This chain joins TRBV18 and TRBJ1-1; 9 bases match TRBD1. Germline V gives CDR1 KGHSH, CDR2 LQKENI. The CDR3 runs to 15 residues. Trimming removed 3 bases from V and 3 bases from J; junction bases left unmatched: 5. CDR3 nucleotide sequence: TGTGCCAGCTCACCGGTGAGGACAGGGGACACTGAAGCTTTCTTT. It is translated as CASSPVRTGDTEAFF.

This clone was observed a handful of times. This chain joins TRBV29-1 and TRBJ1-2; D is perhaps TRBD1 (5 bases). The CDR3 is 11 residues long. Germline values: CDR1 SQVTM, CDR2 ANQGSEA. The V end was cut by 5 bases, the J end by 10 bases, with 14 bases between. CDR3 region: CSVLNRGSYTF. CDR3 nucleotides: TGCAGCGTTCTAAACCGGGGGTCCTACACCTTC.

This clone was seen just once. V usage is TRBV5-1 and J usage is TRBJ2-5; a weak D match, TRBD1 (6 bases). V lost 1 base and J 0 bases, leaving 7 bases between the germline ends. CDR1 SGHRS and CDR2 YFSETQ come from the germline V gene. The CDR3 sequence is 14 residues long. DNA for the CDR3: TGCGCCAGCAGCTTGAGGGGGTACCAAGAGACCCAGTACTTC. Its translation is CASSLRGYQETQYF.

The rearrangement uses TRBV10-1 and TRBJ2-1; TRBD2 might be the D (5 bases). Germline loops: CDR1 WNHNN, CDR2 SYGVQD (reference sequence). Trimming cost V 0 bases and J 7 bases, with 16 bases left between them. The CDR3 runs 16 residues. The CDR3 here is CASSESVGRLTNEQFF. The CDR3 DNA is TGCGCCAGCAGTGAGTCGGTAGGGAGACTTACAAATGAGCAGTTCTTC.

The chain joins TRBV5-4 to TRBJ2-4; TRBD2 matches at 10 bases. Germline lookup yields CDR1 SGHNT and CDR2 YYREEE (reference sequence). V lost 1 base and J lost 3; bases outside the gene matches: 13. The CDR3 contains 19 residues. CDR3 nucleotide sequence: TGTGCCAGCAGCTTGATTGGGCTAGCGGGGGTTTACAACAAAAACATTCAGTACTTC. Protein sequence: CASSLIGLAGVYNKNIQYF. Filled out from reference TRBV5-4 and TRBJ2-4, the complete variable domain reads ETGVTQSPTHLIKTRGQQVTLRCSSQSGHNTVSWYQQALGQGPQFIFQYYREEENGRGNFPPRFSGLQFPNYSSELNVNALELDDSALYLCASSLIGLAGVYNKNIQYFGAGTRLSVL.

This chain connects TRBV7-8 to TRBJ2-7; 8 bases fit TRBD2. This CDR3 has 16 amino acids. Germline V lookup: CDR1 SGHVS, CDR2 FQNEAQ. V lost 1 base and J lost 5; bases outside the gene matches: 10. CDR3 coding DNA: TGTGCCAGCAGCTTAGGGCTAGCGGGCATCTTGGACGAGCAGTACTTC. Translation: CASSLGLAGILDEQYF.

The chain joins TRBV6-5 to TRBJ2-7, with D possibly matching TRBD1 (5 bases). CDR1 and CDR2 from the germline V gene are MNHEY and SVGAGI. Trimming cost V 6 bases and J 0 bases, with 6 bases left between them. The CDR3 covers 12 residues. CDR3 nucleotide sequence: TGTGCCAGCAGAGACAGCTCCTACGAGCAGTACTTC. Protein: CASRDSSYEQYF.

The table lists this clone with a few counts. V usage is TRBV6-6 and J usage is TRBJ1-6; no clear D gene. CDR1 MNHNY and CDR2 SVGAGI come from the germline V gene (reference sequence). Trimming removed 5 bases at V and 7 bases at J, with 12 bases between. The CDR3 totals 14 residues. The CDR3 DNA is TGTGCCAGCAGTCAAGGAGCCGGGAATTCACCCCTCCACTTT. It yields the protein CASSQGAGNSPLHF.

V and J are TRBV5-1 and TRBJ2-5, with 7 bases fitting TRBD2. Trimming cost V 1 base and J 7 bases; bases outside gene matches: 7. This CDR3 contains 14 residues. Germline V CDR1 and CDR2: SGHRS, YFSETQ. The CDR3 bases are TGCGCCAGCAGCTTGTCCGGGGGGTCGGGGACCCAGTACTTC. Translating it yields CASSLSGGSGTQYF.

The genes are TRBV9 and TRBJ2-1, with D perhaps matching TRBD2 (5 bases). With 4 bases removed from V and 3 bases from J, the gap between germline ends came to 17 bases. CDR3 size: 16 residues. In germline, CDR1 is SGDLS, CDR2 YYNGEE. The CDR3 loop reads CASSLDWPTNYNEQFF. The CDR3 DNA follows: TGTGCCAGCAGCCTGGACTGGCCAACCAACTACAATGAGCAGTTCTTC.

This chain links TRBV15 with TRBJ1-5; D call uncertain. This CDR3 region has 15 residues. Between the trimmed V and J ends, which lost 0 bases and 4 bases, there was a span of 10 bases. Germline assignment: CDR1 LNHNV and CDR2 YYDKDF (reference sequence). The CDR3 loop is CATSRDRSTNQPQHF. The CDR3 region has the DNA TGTGCCACCAGCAGAGATCGGAGCACGAATCAGCCCCAGCATTTT.

The genes are TRBV30 and TRBJ1-2; no clear D. CDR3 length: 11 amino acids. V was shortened by 5 bases and J by 1 base, with 5 bases between the two germline ends. Germline V gives CDR1 GTSNPN, CDR2 SVGIG (reference sequence). CDR3 loop: CAWLDNYGYTF. In DNA, the CDR3 is TGTGCCTGGCTAGATAACTATGGCTACACCTTC. The full variable domain, its missing parts supplied by reference TRBV30 and TRBJ1-2, is SQTIHQWPATLVQPVGSPLSLECTVEGTSNPNLYWYRQAAGRGLQLLFYSVGIGQISSEVPQNLSASRPQDRQFILSSKKLLLSDSGFYLCAWLDNYGYTFGSGTRLTVV.

The chain is built from TRBV7-8 and TRBJ1-6; a weak D match, TRBD1 (6 bases). The CDR3 contains 16 residues. V was clipped by 4 bases and J by 3 bases, with 13 bases between them. From germline, CDR1 is SGHVS and CDR2 FQNEAQ. DNA of the CDR3: TGTGCCAGCAGCTCCGGACAGACCCTCTATAATTCACCCCTCCACTTT. Translation: CASSSGQTLYNSPLHF.